This TCR beta chain was documented in a study of blood T cell repertoires in COVID-19. On the study more broadly: Samples representing acute and convalescent COVID-19 were sourced from the United States, Italy and Spain. In each case, the material was cDNA or gDNA derived from T cells, B-cell-depleted T cells, or PBMCs.

The repertoire was sequenced with immunoSEQ multiplex PCR; TCRdb's copy has only in-frame clones and lacks some. The sample holds about 160,000 clones, 75% to 90% seen once. The CDR3 has 14 amino acids. Germline V gene data show CDR1 as LGHNA and CDR2 as YSLEER. Unmatched junction bases numbered 4, after V lost 2 bases and J lost 5 bases. The sample taken for sequencing was peripheral blood. The TCR sequence derives from a human donor in a cohort sampled during active COVID-19. This sequence joins TRBV4-3 and TRBJ2-7; TRBD1 agrees at 9 bases. The CDR3 reads CASSQTGGLNEQYF. The CDR3 nucleotides read TGCGCCAGCAGCCAAACAGGGGGCTTGAACGAGCAGTACTTC.